What follows is one TCR beta chain and its context. What it binds is not known. The entry originates in a study of T cells after posttransplantation cyclophosphamide. The study, taken as a whole, reports: After PTCy, TRB diversity resembled that of CNI/methotrexate controls. Skin or GI-infiltrating T cells shared few TRB sequences with blood. Later post-transplant blood repertoires were often dominated by donor CD8+ memory clones.

The V segment lost 4 bases and the J segment 5 bases; nucleotides outside the gene matches: 8. The germline gives CDR1 SGHTA, CDR2 FQGNSA. This CDR3 comprises 15 residues. Using immunoSEQ multiplex PCR, the repertoire was profiled, and TCRdb retains in-frame clones only, with some absent. The data show some 64,000 clones, 93% seen once. The sequenced material came from PBMCs. V usage is TRBV7-2 and J usage is TRBJ2-5; 9 positions agree with TRBD2. The receptor was isolated from a woman aged 25 to 39 in good health and a related stem cell transplant donor. CDR3 residues: CASSSSGGSYETQYF. The CDR3 DNA reads as TGTGCCAGCAGCTCGAGCGGGGGGTCTTACGAGACCCAGTACTTC.